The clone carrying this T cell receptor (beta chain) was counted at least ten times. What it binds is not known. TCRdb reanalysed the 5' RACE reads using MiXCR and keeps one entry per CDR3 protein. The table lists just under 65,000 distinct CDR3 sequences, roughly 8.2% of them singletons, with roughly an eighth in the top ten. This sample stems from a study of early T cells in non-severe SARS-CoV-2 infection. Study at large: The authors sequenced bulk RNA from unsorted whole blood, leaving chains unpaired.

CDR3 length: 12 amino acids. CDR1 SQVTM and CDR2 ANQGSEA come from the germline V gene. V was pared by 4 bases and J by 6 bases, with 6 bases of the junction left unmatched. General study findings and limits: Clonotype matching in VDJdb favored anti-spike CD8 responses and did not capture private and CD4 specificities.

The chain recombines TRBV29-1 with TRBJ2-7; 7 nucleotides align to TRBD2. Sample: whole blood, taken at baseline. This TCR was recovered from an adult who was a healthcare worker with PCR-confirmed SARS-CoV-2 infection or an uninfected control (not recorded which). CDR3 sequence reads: CSVVAGVREQYF. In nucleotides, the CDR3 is TGCAGCGTTGTGGCGGGAGTCCGCGAGCAGTACTTC.